The source of this T cell receptor (beta chain) is a study of T-cell memory formation after mild COVID-19. Findings of the study overall: Clones that contracted from day 15 to 85 had balanced CD4/CD8; later expanders were CD4+ biased. Contracting clones localized mainly to CM and EM when CD4+ and mainly to EMRA when CD8+. Clones from the second wave (peaking day 37) had unconfirmed SARS-CoV-2 specificity.

CDR1 and CDR2 (germline): SEHNR, FQNEAQ (reference sequence). The germline V and J ends were trimmed by 1 base and 3 bases, with 7 bases remaining between them. This CDR3 comprises 15 residues. A few counts support this clonotype. Its antigen is unknown. Constant-segment primers served in 5'RACE that generated TCR alpha and TCR beta cDNA libraries bearing sample barcodes and UMIs. TCRdb called the 5' RACE reads again in MiXCR, with one record for every CDR3 protein. The sample lists under 300,000 distinct CDR3 sequences, 8% to 10% occurring once. The clonotype comes from a man younger than 35 who had mild COVID-19 (a few samples of this study predate the infection). Cell type and time point are not known. Sequencing input: PBMCs or a T cell subset sorted from them (not recorded which). The J gene is TRBJ2-6, the V gene TRBV7-9; D is unclear. CDR3 bases: TGTGCCAGCAGCTTAGAAGGCGGTGGGGCCAACGTCCTGACTTTC. The encoded protein is CASSLEGGGANVLTF.